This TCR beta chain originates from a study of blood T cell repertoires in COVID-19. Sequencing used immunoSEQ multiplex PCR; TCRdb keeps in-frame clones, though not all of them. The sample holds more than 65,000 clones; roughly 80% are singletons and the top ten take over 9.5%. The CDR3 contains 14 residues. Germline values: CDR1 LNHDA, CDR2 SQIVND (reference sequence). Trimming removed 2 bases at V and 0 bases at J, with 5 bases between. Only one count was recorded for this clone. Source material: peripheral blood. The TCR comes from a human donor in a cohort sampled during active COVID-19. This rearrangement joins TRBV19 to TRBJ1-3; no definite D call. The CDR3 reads CASSISSSGNTIYF. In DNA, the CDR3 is TGTGCCAGTAGTATATCCAGCTCTGGAAACACCATATATTTT. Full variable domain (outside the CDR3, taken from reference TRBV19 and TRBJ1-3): DGGITQSPKYLFRKEGQNVTLSCEQNLNHDAMYWYRQDPGQGLRLIYYSQIVNDFQKGDIAEGYSVSREKKESFPLTVTSAQKNPTAFYLCASSISSSGNTIYFGEGSWLTVV.